This TCR beta chain was sequenced during a study of blood T cell repertoires in COVID-19. Whole-study context: PBMCs, B-cell-depleted T cells, or T cells provided the cDNA or gDNA that made up the material.

Germline CDR1 SGDLS, CDR2 YYNGEE. The CDR3 runs to 13 residues. Trimming stripped 0 bases from V and 6 bases from J, with 10 bases between. Some clones are missing from TCRdb's copy, which holds only in-frame ones; the method was immunoSEQ multiplex PCR. The sample lists fewer than 150,000 clones, approximately 80% occurring once. Sample: peripheral blood. V gene TRBV9 combines with J gene TRBJ2-7, with D possibly matching TRBD2 (5 bases). The sequence was obtained from a man older than 75 with acute or convalescent COVID-19. Here the CDR3 reads CASSVVSGGEQYF. CDR3 coding DNA: TGTGCCAGCAGCGTAGTTTCTGGAGGCGAGCAGTACTTC.